The 15 T cell receptor beta chains presented below share a single source sample, sequenced in a study of Graves' ophthalmopathy and Graves' hyperthyroidism. RNA served as the template for amplifying TCR beta CDR3 regions. The first round was an RT-PCR with HTBI primers, and the second round was a multiplex PCR. One entry per CDR3 protein results from TCRdb running MiXCR on the multiplex PCR reads. Of about 1.1 million distinct CDR3 sequences detected, 35% to 40% appear once; the ten largest clones hold 8.5% to 14%. The material sequenced was peripheral blood or thyroid tissue (not recorded which). The receptors were gathered from an adult man with Graves' hyperthyroidism.

This chain uses TRBV20-1 with TRBJ2-7; 9 bases are a match to TRBD1. Germline V gene data show CDR1 as DFQATT and CDR2 as SNEGSKA (reference sequence). The CDR3 has 14 residues. With V trimmed by 4 bases and J by 4 bases, 8 bases remained unmatched. CDR3 in amino acids: CSATGTGPMYEQYF. The CDR3 DNA sequence: TGCAGTGCTACCGGGACAGGGCCAATGTACGAGCAGTACTTC.

This clonotype was found once. At one of its ends the junction is not consistent with the germline gene, which may arise from a read error. The chain joins TRBV25-1 to TRBJ2-5, with TRBD1 matching 7 bases. Germline values: CDR1 MGHDK, CDR2 SYGVNS. The CDR3 length is 17 residues. CDR3 DNA: TGTGCCAGCAGTGTGGGGACAGCGAGCAATCAGCCCCAACCACCCCGCTTC. Protein: CASSVGTASNQPQPPRF.

This sequence joins TRBV12-3 or TRBV12-4 and TRBJ2-7; D not certain. V lost 5 bases and J 2 bases, leaving 13 bases between the germline ends. This CDR3 is built from 14 residues. CDR3 DNA sequence: TGTGCCAGCAGTAAAAGCGACCGAACCTACGAGCAGTACTTC. Translated: CASSKSDRTYEQYF.

Details on this clonotype: Just one base apart from a much larger clone, this may be a read error. The rearrangement uses TRBV12-3 or TRBV12-4 and TRBJ1-2; TRBD1 is a possible D gene (5 bases). V lost 4 bases and J 6 bases, leaving 12 bases between the germline ends. The CDR3 consists of 13 residues. The DNA for the CDR3 is TGTGCCAGCAGTTGGGGGAGTGACCATGGCTACACCTTC. Its translation is CASSWGSDHGYTF.

The J gene is TRBJ1-1, the V gene TRBV20-1; a possible D gene is TRBD1 (5 bases). V was cut by 1 base and J by 3 bases, with 15 bases left in between. Per the germline V gene, CDR1 is DFQATT and CDR2 is SNEGSKA (reference sequence). The CDR3 contains 15 residues. The DNA of the CDR3 is TGCAGTGCTAGAGGGCGAGGGACCGTCCACACTGAAGCTTTCTTT. This codes for CSARGRGTVHTEAFF.

This clonotype was detected ten times or more. The chain recombines TRBV9 with TRBJ1-6; no definite D call. The CDR3 contains 15 residues. In germline, CDR1 is SGDLS, CDR2 YYNGEE. The germline V and J ends were trimmed by 5 bases and 7 bases, with 16 bases remaining between them. In DNA, the CDR3 is TGTGCCAGCAGGGACTCTAGAATCCCAAATTCACCCCTCCACTTT. This translates into CASRDSRIPNSPLHF.

In its sample, this clonotype was seen many times. The V call is TRBV7-3, the J call TRBJ1-2, with D uncertain. This CDR3 is built from 15 residues. V was clipped by 5 bases and J by 0 bases, with 13 bases between them. Germline CDR1 SGHTA, CDR2 FQGTGA. DNA of the CDR3: TGTGCCAGCAGCCCCTCGGGCGGATCTAACTATGGCTACACCTTC. The encoded protein is CASSPSGGSNYGYTF.

This clonotype showed up many times. V and J are TRBV7-8 and TRBJ2-2; possible D gene TRBD2, 5 bases. Trimming removed 5 bases at V and 5 bases at J, with 9 bases between. The CDR3 consists of 13 residues. The germline CDR1 and CDR2 sequences are SGHVS and FQNEAQ. CDR3 DNA: TGTGCCAGCAGCCGCACGGGGACCGGGGAGCTGTTTTTT. Its protein product is CASSRTGTGELFF.

V is TRBV7-6 and J is TRBJ2-7; 7 bases fit TRBD2. The CDR3 spans 13 residues. Germline V gene lookup returns CDR1 SGHVS and CDR2 FNYEAQ. V gave up 6 bases and J gave up 8 bases; unmatched junction bases: 10. The CDR3 DNA sequence: TGTGCCAGCAGGCCCCAGCGGGGAAGTCAGCAGTACTTC. This encodes CASRPQRGSQQYF.

Comment on this clonotype: A single base separates this from a much larger clone, so it may be a read error. This chain joins TRBV7-9 and TRBJ2-5; D is unresolved. This CDR3 has 13 amino acids. Germline V gene sequence: CDR1 SEHNR, CDR2 FQNEAQ (reference sequence). The CDR3 sequence is CANSLARLETQYF. The DNA of the CDR3 is TGTGCCAACAGCTTAGCAAGACTGGAGACCCAGTACTTC.

Notes on this clonotype: This could be a read error, since a much larger clone is one nucleotide away. The gene calls are TRBV7-9 and TRBJ2-5; D tentatively reads TRBD1 or TRBD2 (5 bases each). Trimming left V 8 bases short and J 2 bases short, with 15 bases between. Germline assignment: CDR1 SEHNR and CDR2 FQNEAQ (reference sequence). The CDR3 runs to 14 residues. The CDR3 spells CASQGRDGQETQYF. In DNA, the CDR3 is TGTGCCAGCCAGGGCCGGGACGGACAAGAGACCCAGTACTTC. Full variable domain (outside the CDR3, taken from reference TRBV7-9 and TRBJ2-5): DTGVSQNPRHKITKRGQNVTFRCDPISEHNRLYWYRQTLGQGPEFLTYFQNEAQLEKSRLLSDRFSAERPKGSFSTLEIQRTEQGDSAMYLCASQGRDGQETQYFGPGTRLLVL.

This clonotype was seen many times. V gene TRBV5-1 combines with J gene TRBJ2-7, with TRBD1 matching 9 bases. The CDR3 is made up of 15 amino acids. V shed 4 bases, J shed 4 bases, and the junction held 9 bases outside the gene matches. Germline loops: CDR1 SGHRS, CDR2 YFSETQ. CDR3 DNA sequence: TGCGCCAGCAGCGACCCCGGGACAGGGCTTTACGAGCAGTACTTC. As protein: CASSDPGTGLYEQYF.

This clonotype was seen a few times. The chain has TRBV7-9 and TRBJ2-7; 9 nucleotides match TRBD1. The germline V gene encodes CDR1 SEHNR and CDR2 FQNEAQ (reference sequence). The CDR3 sequence is 15 residues long. Trimming removed 2 bases from V and 3 bases from J; junction bases left unmatched: 5. CDR3 loop: CASSLQGQGGYEQYF. Here the CDR3 DNA reads TGTGCCAGCAGCTTACAGGGACAGGGTGGCTACGAGCAGTACTTC.

There are a few counts of this clonotype. This chain uses TRBV30 with TRBJ2-7, with TRBD1 matching 8 bases. V shed 2 bases and J 3 bases; nucleotides not matched to a gene: 15. Germline loops: CDR1 GTSNPN, CDR2 SVGIG (reference sequence). The CDR3 contains 17 residues. The CDR3 protein is CAWSFNGQGLRLYEQYF. The CDR3 bases are TGTGCCTGGAGTTTTAACGGACAGGGCCTTCGCCTCTACGAGCAGTACTTC. The full variable domain, rest sourced from reference TRBV30 and TRBJ2-7, is SQTIHQWPATLVQPVGSPLSLECTVEGTSNPNLYWYRQAAGRGLQLLFYSVGIGQISSEVPQNLSASRPQDRQFILSSKKLLLSDSGFYLCAWSFNGQGLRLYEQYFGPGTRLTVT.

This clonotype was detected ten times or more. The chain has TRBV5-4 and TRBJ2-7; 8 positions agree with TRBD1. V gave up 4 bases and J gave up 3 bases; unmatched junction bases: 6. Germline CDR1 SGHNT, CDR2 YYREEE (reference sequence). This CDR3 comprises 14 residues. The CDR3 here is CASSPPDRVYEQYF. The CDR3 nucleotides read TGTGCCAGCAGCCCACCGGACAGGGTCTACGAGCAGTACTTC.